A single sample gave rise to the 32 T cell receptor beta chains below, sequenced in a study of T-cell reconstitution after alpha-beta-depleted transplantation in children. Their recognized antigens are unknown. During its preparation, the TCRbeta library received unique molecular identifiers. TCRdb re-called the PCR reads through MiXCR, storing one row per CDR3 protein. The sample lists approximately 31,000 distinct CDR3 sequences, roughly 6.7% seen once, with approximately 30% in the top ten. General study findings and limits: Several hundred graft clones that had expanded were reportedly the source of alpha-beta T cells about two months after transplant.

Sequenced here: peripheral blood, sampled 60 days after TCRalphabeta/CD19-depleted stem cell transplant. Receptors originate from a child younger than two who had a stem cell transplant for acute myeloid leukemia, so the T cells may come from the graft donor.

At least ten counts were recorded for this clonotype. The V call is TRBV28, the J call TRBJ2-3, with 7 bases aligning to TRBD2. Unmatched junction bases numbered 0, after V lost 2 bases and J lost 1 base. Germline values: CDR1 MDHEN, CDR2 SYDVKM. The CDR3 spans 14 residues. CDR3 nucleotides: TGTGCCAGCAGTTTACGGGAGGGCACAGATACGCAGTATTTT. Translating gives CASSLREGTDTQYF.

There are many counts of this clonotype. The chain has TRBV4-2 and TRBJ1-2; tentative D call: TRBD1 (5 bases). V was pared by 4 bases and J by 9 bases, with 12 bases between. Germline loops: CDR1 LGHNA, CDR2 YNFKEQ. This CDR3 spans 12 amino acids. For the CDR3, the DNA is TGTGCCAGCAGCCGGGGGGGTCGGAGCTACACCTTC. Translating it yields CASSRGGRSYTF.

This clonotype came up many times. V usage is TRBV28 and J usage is TRBJ2-7, with D unclear. The germline V and J ends were trimmed by 5 bases and 3 bases, with 11 bases remaining between them. Germline CDR1 and CDR2: MDHEN and SYDVKM. This CDR3 comprises 13 residues. The CDR3 loop reads CASSSRLDYEQYF. The CDR3 coding sequence is TGTGCCAGCAGTAGCCGACTCGACTACGAGCAGTACTTC.

This clonotype was observed many times. V usage is TRBV12-3 or TRBV12-4 and J usage is TRBJ1-5; D might be TRBD1 (5 bases). With 0 bases removed from V and 4 bases from J, the gap between germline ends came to 7 bases. The CDR3 length is 14 residues. The CDR3 bases are TGTGCCAGCAGTTTAGCGTACAGGAATCAGCCCCAGCATTTT. This translates into CASSLAYRNQPQHF.

Ten or more counts support this clonotype. The chain combines TRBV20-1 with TRBJ2-1; unclear D gene. Germline-derived CDR1 and CDR2 are DFQATT and SNEGSKA (reference sequence). The ends were cut back, 7 bases at V and 5 bases at J, with 18 bases in the middle. CDR3 length equals 14 residues. CDR3 amino acids: CSGIRYPPNNEQFF. Written as DNA, the CDR3 is TGCAGTGGTATCCGGTATCCACCAAACAATGAGCAGTTCTTC.

This clonotype showed up many times. J is TRBJ2-7 and V is TRBV28; D call uncertain. V lost 6 bases and J lost 0, with 12 bases in between. CDR1 and CDR2 (germline): MDHEN, SYDVKM. The CDR3 contains 14 residues. The CDR3 loop is CASSRLDGSYEQYF. The CDR3 DNA sequence: TGTGCCAGCAGCCGCTTGGACGGCTCCTACGAGCAGTACTTC.

This clonotype has ten or more counts. The chain is built from TRBV18 and TRBJ2-5; D unclear. The V gene lost 1 base and the J gene lost 5 bases, with 8 bases spanning the gap. The CDR3 sequence is 13 residues long. Germline V gene sequence: CDR1 KGHSH, CDR2 LQKENI. The CDR3, as DNA: TGTGCCAGCTCACCACGGGCCAGGGAGACCCAGTACTTC. This codes for CASSPRARETQYF.

This chain links TRBV3-1 with TRBJ2-5, with 10 nucleotides matching TRBD2. Germline values: CDR1 LGHDT, CDR2 YNNKEL (reference sequence). V shed 0 bases and J 4 bases; nucleotides not matched to a gene: 5. The CDR3 has 16 amino acids. The CDR3 is CASSQDRRLAGETQYF. The CDR3 DNA is TGTGCCAGCAGCCAAGATAGGAGACTAGCGGGAGAGACCCAGTACTTC.

With regard to this clonotype: Since a much larger clone is just one base distant, this may be a read error. The chain is built from TRBV7-2 and TRBJ2-7; 8 bases align to TRBD2. The CDR3 runs to 15 residues. Germline CDR1 reads SGHTA; CDR2 reads FQGNSA. With 7 bases clipped from V and 1 base from J, the junction kept 9 bases outside the gene matches. The CDR3 reads CASTTSGGRSYEQYF. The CDR3 DNA sequence: TGTGCCAGCACCACATCGGGGGGGAGGTCCTACGAGCAGTACTTC.

This chain connects TRBV7-6 to TRBJ2-7; TRBD1 matches at 8 bases. Germline loops: CDR1 SGHVS, CDR2 FNYEAQ. The CDR3 contains 13 residues. J lost 4 bases, V lost 11 bases, and 10 bases had no gene match. In nucleotides, the CDR3 is TGTGCCGGAAGTCGGGGGACAGGATACGAGCAGTACTTC. Protein sequence: CAGSRGTGYEQYF. Full variable domain (remainder filled in from reference TRBV7-6 and TRBJ2-7): GAGVSQSPRYKVTKRGQDVALRCDPISGHVSLYWYRQALGQGPEFLTYFNYEAQQDKSGLPNDRFSAERPEGSISTLTIQRTEQRDSAMYRCAGSRGTGYEQYFGPGTRLTVT.

This clonotype was detected many times. The chain couples TRBV6-5 to TRBJ2-2, with D unclear. This CDR3 region has 15 residues. Trimming removed 1 base from V and 1 base from J, with 7 bases in between. CDR1 MNHEY and CDR2 SVGAGI come from the germline V gene. The CDR3 loop reads CASSYYSRNTGELFF. The CDR3 nucleotides read TGTGCCAGCAGTTACTATTCAAGGAACACCGGGGAGCTGTTTTTT.

This chain joins TRBV29-1 and TRBJ2-3; D is undetermined. The CDR3 extends over 14 amino acids. Germline V gene sequence: CDR1 SQVTM, CDR2 ANQGSEA. The V end was cut by 2 bases, the J end by 0 bases, with 9 bases between. The CDR3 bases are TGCAGCGTTGAAAGGGCGTCTAGCACAGATACGCAGTATTTT. As protein: CSVERASSTDTQYF.

This clonotype was found many times. This rearrangement joins TRBV28 to TRBJ1-2; D possibly corresponds to TRBD1 (5 bases). The V gene lost 2 bases and the J gene lost 4 bases, with 11 bases spanning the gap. The CDR3 extends over 14 amino acids. Germline V CDR1 and CDR2: MDHEN, SYDVKM. In DNA form, the CDR3 reads TGTGCCAGCAGTTTAATGGGGAGGGGCTATGGCTACACCTTC. Its protein is CASSLMGRGYGYTF.

This clonotype was observed at least ten times. The J gene is TRBJ2-5, the V gene TRBV28; D is unresolved. This CDR3 contains 14 residues. CDR1 is MDHEN, CDR2 SYDVKM, per germline. V was cut by 2 bases and J by 3 bases, with 10 bases left in between. The CDR3 reads CASSLTPEEETQYF. CDR3 sequence (DNA): TGTGCCAGCAGTTTAACTCCTGAGGAAGAGACCCAGTACTTC.

The genes are TRBV5-1 and TRBJ1-4, with D tentatively TRBD1 (5 bases). Germline V CDR1 and CDR2: SGHRS, YFSETQ. The CDR3 consists of 19 residues. Trimming shortened V by 1 base and J by 0 bases, and 19 bases separated the two germline ends. DNA for the CDR3: TGCGCCAGCAGCTTGAGGGGTATCCGGTCTGACCCAACTAATGAAAAACTGTTTTTT. Translation gives CASSLRGIRSDPTNEKLFF.

This clonotype was counted at least ten times. The V call is TRBV4-3, the J call TRBJ2-7, with a possible D match to TRBD2 (5 bases). The V gene's germline CDR1 is LGHNA and CDR2 YSLEER. Trimming shortened V by 4 bases and J by 5 bases, and 9 bases separated the two germline ends. This CDR3 comprises 12 residues. The CDR3 DNA reads as TGCGCCAGCAGCCGAACGGGGAACGAGCAGTACTTC. It yields the protein CASSRTGNEQYF.

This clonotype has at least ten counts. The rearrangement links TRBV29-1 to TRBJ2-3, with no clear D. Between the trimmed V and J ends, which lost 6 bases and 6 bases, there was a span of 7 bases. This CDR3 comprises 10 residues. Germline V gives CDR1 SQVTM, CDR2 ANQGSEA. CDR3 in amino acids: CSVTRDTQYF. In DNA form, the CDR3 reads TGCAGCGTGACGCGGGATACGCAGTATTTT.

This clonotype appeared many times. This chain links TRBV5-6 with TRBJ2-7; possibly TRBD2 for D (5 bases). The length of the CDR3 is 14 residues. Germline loops: CDR1 SGHDT, CDR2 YYEEEE. V lost 4 bases to trimming and J lost 4 bases, with 15 bases between them. CDR3 in DNA: TGTGCCAGCAGCGTCCGGGATCCCAGGTACGAGCAGTACTTC. Amino acid sequence: CASSVRDPRYEQYF. Full variable domain (missing parts from reference TRBV5-6 and TRBJ2-7): DAGVTQSPTHLIKTRGQQVTLRCSPKSGHDTVSWYQQALGQGPQFIFQYYEEEERQRGNFPDRFSGHQFPNYSSELNVNALLLGDSALYLCASSVRDPRYEQYFGPGTRLTVT.

The sample holds many counts of this clonotype. This rearrangement joins TRBV12-3 or TRBV12-4 to TRBJ1-6; D is uncertain. This CDR3 comprises 13 residues. Trimming cost V 5 bases and J 4 bases, with 6 bases left between them. CDR3 region: CASSRQYNSPLHF. CDR3 DNA sequence: TGTGCCAGCAGTCGCCAGTATAATTCACCCCTCCACTTT.

This clonotype was recorded many times. The chain employs TRBV4-3 and TRBJ2-1, with D possibly being TRBD1 or TRBD2 (5 bases each). V gave up 4 bases and J gave up 3 bases, with 16 bases separating them. CDR1 LGHNA and CDR2 YSLEER come from the germline V gene. The CDR3 contains 16 residues. The CDR3 is CASSRRRDGVYNEQFF. CDR3 bases: TGCGCCAGCAGCCGCCGCCGGGACGGGGTCTACAATGAGCAGTTCTTC.

This clonotype was seen many times. This sequence joins TRBV12-3 or TRBV12-4 and TRBJ1-1; perhaps TRBD1 as D (6 bases). The V end was cut by 6 bases, the J end by 3 bases, with 14 bases between. This CDR3 spans 14 amino acids. The DNA of the CDR3 is TGTGCCAGCAGACCTCCGGGGGCGTACACTGAAGCTTTCTTT. Its protein product is CASRPPGAYTEAFF.

This clonotype was seen repeatedly, ten times or more. The chain recombines TRBV20-1 with TRBJ2-4; the D is unclear. Germline CDR1 reads DFQATT; CDR2 reads SNEGSKA (reference sequence). Trimming took off 3 bases at V and 3 bases at J, with 6 bases between the two ends. The CDR3 has 12 amino acids. CDR3 sequence reads: CSASNVKNIQYF. DNA of the CDR3: TGCAGTGCTAGTAATGTCAAAAACATTCAGTACTTC.

This clonotype was seen repeatedly, ten times or more. The chain links TRBV20-1 to TRBJ2-5; D may be TRBD1 (6 bases). Trimming removed 7 bases from V and 5 bases from J, with 14 bases in between. This CDR3 is 12 amino acids long. Germline V gene sequence: CDR1 DFQATT, CDR2 SNEGSKA (reference sequence). DNA for the CDR3: TGCAGTGTTCCGGGACAACGGGAGACCCAGTACTTC. The encoded protein is CSVPGQRETQYF.

This clonotype was observed many times. V gene TRBV4-1 combines with J gene TRBJ2-7; 13 bases are shared with TRBD2. After removal of 5 bases from V and 2 bases from J, the junction contained 3 bases not matched to a gene. CDR1 is MGHRA, CDR2 YSYEKL, per germline. The CDR3 runs to 15 residues. The CDR3 nucleotides read TGCGCCAGCAGCTTACTAGCGGGAGGGCCCTACGAGCAGTACTTC. Encoded protein: CASSLLAGGPYEQYF.

The table lists this clonotype with many counts. V and J are TRBV4-3 and TRBJ1-6; 11 bases fit TRBD1. CDR1 is LGHNA, CDR2 YSLEER, per germline. V lost 6 bases and J lost 10; bases outside the gene matches: 5. This CDR3 region has 14 residues. CDR3 amino acids: CASRNGQGASPLHF. In DNA form, the CDR3 reads TGCGCCAGCAGAAATGGACAGGGGGCGTCACCCCTCCACTTT.

This clonotype was observed at least ten times. The rearrangement uses TRBV6-1 and TRBJ2-4, with D possibly being TRBD1 (5 bases). From germline, CDR1 is MNHNS and CDR2 SASEGT. V lost 1 base to trimming and J lost 1 base, with 11 bases between them. The CDR3 sequence is 16 residues long. The CDR3 protein is CASSEVRVSAKNIQYF. The CDR3 DNA reads TGTGCCAGCAGTGAAGTCAGGGTGTCGGCCAAAAACATTCAGTACTTC.

This clonotype has ten or more counts. This chain uses TRBV7-2 with TRBJ2-2; 11 bases are a match to TRBD2. Germline assignment: CDR1 SGHTA and CDR2 FQGNSA. The CDR3 has 16 amino acids. J lost 6 bases, V lost 1 base, and 4 bases had no gene match. The CDR3 nucleotides are TGTGCCAGCAGCTTAGATCGACTAGCGGGATCCGGGGAGCTGTTTTTT. This codes for CASSLDRLAGSGELFF.

This clonotype was observed many times. The V gene is TRBV9, the J gene TRBJ2-3, with unresolved D. V was pared by 3 bases and J by 5 bases, with 1 base between. Germline V gene sequence: CDR1 SGDLS, CDR2 YYNGEE. The CDR3 spans 10 residues. The CDR3 nucleotides read TGTGCCAGCAGCGGAGATACGCAGTATTTT. It codes for CASSGDTQYF. The entire variable domain, with the rest obtained from reference TRBV9 and TRBJ2-3, is as follows: DSGVTQTPKHLITATGQRVTLRCSPRSGDLSVYWYQQSLDQGLQFLIQYYNGEERAKGNILERFSAQQFPDLHSELNLSSLELGDSALYFCASSGDTQYFGPGTRLTVL.

This clonotype was counted many times. V and J are TRBV9 and TRBJ2-5; 9 bases line up with TRBD2. This CDR3 contains 19 residues. CDR1 is SGDLS, CDR2 YYNGEE, per germline. Losses at the gene ends were 0 bases for V and 1 base for J; bases not matched to a gene: 13. CDR3 coding DNA: TGTGCCAGCAGCGTAGCTACGGGGAGCGGGGGGCCCCTCCAAGAGACCCAGTACTTC. It translates to CASSVATGSGGPLQETQYF.

This clonotype was picked up many times. The chain carries TRBV29-1 and TRBJ2-1; 7 nucleotides line up with TRBD2. With V trimmed by 3 bases and J by 0 bases, 11 bases remained unmatched. This CDR3 is 17 amino acids long. Germline CDR1 reads SQVTM; CDR2 reads ANQGSEA. The CDR3 DNA follows: TGCAGCGTTGAGGGGCTAGCGGCGCTAAGCTCCTACAATGAGCAGTTCTTC. It codes for CSVEGLAALSSYNEQFF.

At least ten counts were recorded for this clonotype. The rearrangement uses TRBV5-5 and TRBJ2-3; possibly TRBD1 or TRBD2 for D (5 bases each). The germline V gene has CDR1 SGHKS and CDR2 YYEKEE (reference sequence). This CDR3 region has 13 residues. The V end lost 4 bases, the J end lost 6 bases, and 12 bases lay between the germline ends. The CDR3 region has the DNA TGTGCCAGCAGCCGGGGTAGGGGTGATACGCAGTATTTT. Translated, it gives CASSRGRGDTQYF.

This clonotype was observed at least ten times. V and J are TRBV11-2 and TRBJ2-1, with 7 bases that match TRBD1. J lost 6 bases, V lost 4 bases, and 18 bases had no gene match. The CDR3 covers 18 residues. The germline V gene encodes CDR1 SGHAT and CDR2 FQNNGV. The CDR3 nucleotides are TGTGCCAGCAGCTCCCAATCCTTGAGCCTTCACAGGGGCAATGAGCAGTTCTTC. It codes for CASSSQSLSLHRGNEQFF.